This is a list of T cell receptor beta chains from one sample in a study of blood T cell repertoires in COVID-19. Some clones are missing from TCRdb's copy, which holds only in-frame ones; the method was immunoSEQ multiplex PCR. This sample yields 150,000 or so clones, of which more than 65% are seen a single time; more than 7.5% belongs to the top ten. Material: peripheral blood. These receptors were collected from a woman aged 45-65 years with acute or convalescent COVID-19. Each CDR3 is given with its conserved first and last residue. D genes are given only for firm matches. Only part of the rows carry a size: once, few, many, or a class if the clone is expanded.

TRBJ2-7	TRBV5-6	.	.	TGTGCCAGCAGACGAAGAGGAGGTCTACACTCCTACGAGCAGTACTTC	CASRRRGGLHSYEQYF
TRBJ2-5	TRBV28	few	TRBD2	TGTGCCAGCAGTATCTCGTTGACTAGCGGGGAGGACCAAGAGACCCAGTACTTC	CASSISLTSGEDQETQYF
TRBJ2-1	TRBV28	.	TRBD2	TGTGCCAGCAGCTCCGGGACTAGCGTGAATGAGCAGTTCTTC	CASSSGTSVNEQFF
TRBJ1-4	TRBV27	.	.	TGTGCCAGCAGGACACTCTCAGGAACTAATGAAAAACTGTTTTTT	CASRTLSGTNEKLFF
TRBJ1-5	TRBV7-8	once	TRBD1	TGTGCCAGCAGCTCGGACAGGATCAATCAGCCCCAGCATTTT	CASSSDRINQPQHF
TRBJ2-3	TRBV24-1	.	TRBD2	TGTGCCACCAGTGTTAGCGGGGGGGCGGGGGATACGCAGTATTTT	CATSVSGGAGDTQYF
TRBJ2-2	TRBV7-2	.	TRBD2	TGTGCCAGCAGCTGGACTAGCTCCGGGGAGCTGTTTTTT	CASSWTSSGELFF
TRBJ2-1	TRBV18	.	TRBD1	TGTGCCAGCTCGTGGGACAGGGCCTACAATGAGCAGTTCTTC	CASSWDRAYNEQFF
TRBJ2-3	TRBV27	.	TRBD2	TGTGCCAGCAGTTTACCCCCCACTAGCGGTTTGGGAACAGATACGCAGTATTTT	CASSLPPTSGLGTDTQYF
TRBJ1-2	TRBV28	.	.	TGTGCCAGCAGTTCCCCGATTCAGGGGACCGCCTTCTATGGCTACACCTTC	CASSSPIQGTAFYGYTF